The 26 T cell receptor beta chains below were found in one sample sequenced in a study of blood T cell repertoires in COVID-19. The assay was immunoSEQ multiplex PCR, and TCRdb's table has in-frame clones only and misses some. The repertoire has some 100,000 clones, 85% of them found once; the top ten carry roughly an eighth. The specimen sequenced was peripheral blood. Receptors were obtained from a man in his fifties or sixties with active or convalescent COVID-19.

The rearrangement uses TRBV5-6 and TRBJ1-5; perhaps TRBD1 as D (6 bases). Germline V lookup: CDR1 SGHDT, CDR2 YYEEEE. The CDR3 has 16 amino acids. Trimming took 4 bases from V and 3 from J, leaving 17 bases between them. Here the CDR3 reads CASSRGAGAANQPQHF. CDR3 bases: TGTGCCAGCAGCCGGGGGGCAGGCGCGGCCAATCAGCCCCAGCATTTT.

CDR3 DNA: TGTGCCAGTAGTCTGACAGGGGCGCTGGGAGAGCAGTACTTC. Its translation: CASSLTGALGEQYF. The V and J genes are TRBV19 and TRBJ2-7; 8 bases map to TRBD1. Germline CDR1 LNHDA, CDR2 SQIVND (reference sequence). V lost 5 bases, J lost 7 bases, and 10 bases stayed unmatched. The CDR3 is made up of 14 amino acids.

This clone has more than one count but fewer than ten. The V and J genes are TRBV18 and TRBJ1-5, with D unresolved. This CDR3 contains 15 residues. In germline, CDR1 is KGHSH, CDR2 LQKENI. The ends were cut back, 4 bases at V and 0 bases at J, with 10 bases in the middle. CDR3 coding DNA: TGTGCCAGCTCACTCGACGGGAATAGCAATCAGCCCCAGCATTTT. Translating gives CASSLDGNSNQPQHF.

The CDR3 sequence is CASSPRGQGVANYGYTF. The CDR3 region has the DNA TGTGCCAGCTCACCACGTGGGCAGGGGGTAGCCAACTATGGCTACACCTTC. The V and J genes are TRBV18 and TRBJ1-2, with 7 nucleotides matching TRBD1. This CDR3 contains 17 residues. J lost 2 bases, V lost 1 base, and 10 bases had no gene match. Germline V gives CDR1 KGHSH, CDR2 LQKENI.

This chain uses TRBV11-3 with TRBJ2-1, with TRBD2 identical over 11 bases. The germline gives CDR1 SGHNT, CDR2 YENEEA. Germline trimming cut 6 bases from V and 10 bases from J; bases unmatched to any gene: 17. This CDR3 spans 17 amino acids. CDR3 amino acids: CASSFLTSGSKLREQFF. In DNA form, the CDR3 reads TGTGCCAGCAGTTTTCTCACTAGCGGGAGCAAATTACGAGAGCAGTTCTTC.

This chain connects TRBV24-1 to TRBJ2-1; no firm D call. V was trimmed by 3 bases and J by 9 bases, leaving 8 bases between them. In germline, CDR1 is KGHDR, CDR2 SFDVKD. CDR3 length: 12 amino acids. In nucleotides, the CDR3 is TGTGCCACCAGTGATGACGAGCGTGAGCAGTTCTTC. Translated, it gives CATSDDEREQFF.

In DNA form, the CDR3 reads TGTGCCAGCAGCTCTCGCGCATCCTCTGGGGCCAACGTCCTGACTTTC. Protein: CASSSRASSGANVLTF. The chain carries TRBV7-9 and TRBJ2-6; D call uncertain. The CDR3 has 16 amino acids. The V and J ends lost 4 bases and 0 bases respectively, with 10 bases between them. Per germline, CDR1 SEHNR and CDR2 FQNEAQ (reference sequence).

The rearrangement links TRBV2 to TRBJ2-1, with 8 positions matching TRBD2. Losses at the gene ends were 6 bases for V and 9 bases for J; bases not matched to a gene: 7. Per the germline V gene, CDR1 is SNHLY and CDR2 is FYNNEI. The CDR3 is 13 residues long. CDR3 DNA sequence: TGTGCCAGCAGGCCAGCGGGGGAGGGTGAGCAGTTCTTC. Protein product: CASRPAGEGEQFF.

This clone was seen just once. The chain is built from TRBV4-1 and TRBJ2-2, with TRBD2 matching 10 bases. The CDR3 has 18 amino acids. Germline V lookup: CDR1 MGHRA, CDR2 YSYEKL. The junction had 11 bases not matched to a gene; V was cut back by 0 bases and J by 7 bases. The CDR3 sequence is CASSQDGGAGGPGGELFF. In DNA, the CDR3 is TGCGCCAGCAGCCAAGATGGGGGAGCGGGAGGGCCTGGCGGGGAGCTGTTTTTT.

This sequence joins TRBV3-1 (or the pseudogene TRBV3-2) and TRBJ2-7; 7 nucleotides match TRBD2. The V gene's germline CDR1 is LGHDT and CDR2 YNNKEL (reference sequence). After removal of 5 bases from V and 6 bases from J, the junction contained 4 bases not matched to a gene. The CDR3 is 12 amino acids. The CDR3 DNA sequence: TGTGCCAGCAGCGCCCCTAGCGGCGAGCAGTACTTC. This sequence encodes CASSAPSGEQYF.

This chain connects TRBV27 to TRBJ2-1; D perhaps matches TRBD2 (6 bases). The CDR3 runs 16 residues. Per germline, CDR1 MNHEY and CDR2 SMNVEV (reference sequence). The V gene lost 0 bases and the J gene lost 1 base, with 10 bases spanning the gap. CDR3 region: CASSLSVLASYNEQFF. In nucleotides, the CDR3 is TGTGCCAGCAGTTTATCGGTGCTAGCGTCCTACAATGAGCAGTTCTTC.

V gene TRBV28 combines with J gene TRBJ1-2; D is unclear. CDR1 and CDR2 (germline): MDHEN, SYDVKM. The CDR3 runs to 12 residues. The V and J ends lost 7 bases and 0 bases respectively, with 6 bases between them. The CDR3 region has the DNA TGTGCCAGCAAGTTAGCTAACTATGGCTACACCTTC. Amino acids: CASKLANYGYTF.

The chain recombines TRBV5-1 with TRBJ2-7; 7 bases map to TRBD1. Germline CDR1 reads SGHRS; CDR2 reads YFSETQ. The CDR3 has 16 amino acids. V lost 5 bases, J lost 4 bases, and 15 bases stayed unmatched. The chain's CDR3 is CASSFHRDRQIYEQYF. As DNA, the CDR3 is TGCGCCAGCAGTTTTCACCGGGACAGACAAATTTACGAGCAGTACTTC.

This chain connects TRBV11-3 to TRBJ2-5, with 12 nucleotides matching TRBD2. This CDR3 is 15 amino acids long. Germline lookup yields CDR1 SGHNT and CDR2 YENEEA. V lost 5 bases and J lost 2; bases outside the gene matches: 3. This CDR3 reads CASSALAGGQETQYF. The CDR3 DNA sequence: TGTGCCAGCAGCGCCCTAGCGGGAGGGCAAGAGACCCAGTACTTC. Filled out from reference TRBV11-3 and TRBJ2-5, the complete variable domain reads EAGVVQSPRYKIIEKKQPVAFWCNPISGHNTLYWYLQNLGQGPELLIRYENEEAVDDSQLPKDRFSAERLKGVDSTLKIQPAELGDSAVYLCASSALAGGQETQYFGPGTRLLVL.

The gene calls are TRBV2 and TRBJ1-2; D is unresolved. This CDR3 is built from 13 residues. The germline V gene encodes CDR1 SNHLY and CDR2 FYNNEI. Trimming cost V 6 bases and J 0 bases, with 8 bases left between them. CDR3 nucleotides: TGTGCCAGCAGCCCTGACTCTAACTATGGCTACACCTTC. It translates to CASSPDSNYGYTF.

The V call is TRBV3-1 (or the pseudogene TRBV3-2), the J call TRBJ1-6; 7 bases align to TRBD1. After removal of 1 base from V and 7 bases from J, the junction contained 7 bases not matched to a gene. Germline V lookup: CDR1 LGHDT, CDR2 YNNKEL (reference sequence). CDR3 length: 16 residues. CDR3 nucleotide sequence: TGTGCCAGCAGCCAAGGACAGGGCGCGTGGAATTCACCCCTCCACTTT. This codes for CASSQGQGAWNSPLHF.

This chain uses TRBV6-2 or TRBV6-3 with TRBJ2-7; the D gene is possibly TRBD1 (6 bases). The CDR3 is 20 residues long. Trimming left V 3 bases short and J 6 bases short, with 33 bases between. Germline V gene lookup returns CDR1 MNHEY and CDR2 SVGEGT. CDR3 nucleotides: TGTGCCAGCAGTTATCGTCCTGCGGACAGCCGCCCGAGGACCCTGCTCGAGCAGTACTTC. Encoded protein: CASSYRPADSRPRTLLEQYF.

The CDR3 nucleotides read TGTGCCAGCAGCACAAATTCACCCCTCCACTTT. Amino acid sequence: CASSTNSPLHF. This chain uses TRBV7-8 with TRBJ1-6; D is unclear. The CDR3 is made up of 11 amino acids. The germline V gene encodes CDR1 SGHVS and CDR2 FQNEAQ. With 5 bases removed from V and 7 bases from J, the gap between germline ends came to 3 bases. Together with reference TRBV7-8 and TRBJ1-6, the CDR3 gives the full variable domain: GAGVSQSPRYKVAKRGQDVALRCDPISGHVSLFWYQQALGQGPEFLTYFQNEAQLDKSGLPSDRFFAERPEGSVSTLKIQRTQQEDSAVYLCASSTNSPLHFGNGTRLTVT.

This chain uses TRBV12-5 with TRBJ1-1; 8 bases match TRBD1. CDR1 is LGHNT and CDR2 is FRNRAP in the germline V gene. CDR3 size: 15 residues. The V segment lost 5 bases and the J segment 4 bases; nucleotides outside the gene matches: 9. DNA of the CDR3: TGTGCTAGTGGTCCCCCGACAGGGGCGGGCACTGAAGCTTTCTTT. Translation gives CASGPPTGAGTEAFF.

The count of this clone is one. The chain links TRBV28 to TRBJ2-1; 9 bases map to TRBD2. The CDR3 has 14 residues. The V gene's germline CDR1 is MDHEN and CDR2 SYDVKM. J was trimmed by 7 bases and V by 6 bases; bases with no gene match: 7. The CDR3 reads CASRGSGRSNEQFF. CDR3 nucleotides: TGTGCCAGCAGGGGTAGCGGGAGAAGTAATGAGCAGTTCTTC.

This rearrangement joins TRBV10-2 to TRBJ1-5; D possibly corresponds to TRBD1 (5 bases). CDR3 length equals 15 residues. Per germline, CDR1 WSHSY and CDR2 SAAADI. V lost 8 bases and J lost 8, with 22 bases in between. In DNA form, the CDR3 reads TGCGCCAGCTGGTTGGGCAGGGTCCTTATCGAGCCCCAGCATTTT. Translation gives CASWLGRVLIEPQHF.

The sample holds one count of this clone. The V and J genes are TRBV5-4 and TRBJ2-2, with D unclear. Germline assignment: CDR1 SGHNT and CDR2 YYREEE (reference sequence). This CDR3 is built from 16 residues. V was pared by 0 bases and J by 4 bases, with 13 bases between. The CDR3 DNA is TGTGCCAGCAGCTTGGACGGGTATGTCGGCACCGGGGAGCTGTTTTTT. Translation: CASSLDGYVGTGELFF.

The chain has TRBV5-4 and TRBJ1-2, with a tentative D call TRBD1 (6 bases). CDR1 and CDR2 from the germline V gene are SGHNT and YYREEE (reference sequence). The V end was cut by 4 bases, the J end by 0 bases, with 13 bases between. The CDR3 has 15 amino acids. The CDR3 coding sequence is TGTGCCAGCAGCCCATCAGGGGACGCTAACTATGGCTACACCTTC. Its protein product is CASSPSGDANYGYTF.

This clone was detected once. V gene TRBV28 combines with J gene TRBJ2-7; 7 bases agree with TRBD1. Germline CDR1 MDHEN, CDR2 SYDVKM. The CDR3 spans 14 residues. V dropped 7 bases and J dropped 3; count of bases not matched to a gene: 9. The CDR3 DNA is TGTGCCAGCACCTCCGGGACAGAGCACTACGAGCAGTACTTC. Amino acid sequence: CASTSGTEHYEQYF.

The V call is TRBV6-5, the J call TRBJ2-7; D is possibly TRBD2 (5 bases). Germline V gene lookup returns CDR1 MNHEY and CDR2 SVGAGI. Between the trimmed V and J ends, which lost 5 bases and 3 bases, there was a span of 14 bases. The CDR3 totals 14 residues. DNA of the CDR3: TGTGCCAGCAGTATAAGCGGAACGGACTACGAGCAGTACTTC. It is translated as CASSISGTDYEQYF.

This chain uses TRBV9 with TRBJ2-2, with TRBD1 matching 11 bases. The length of the CDR3 is 15 residues. Trimming cost V 2 bases and J 5 bases; bases outside gene matches: 2. Germline assignment: CDR1 SGDLS and CDR2 YYNGEE. The CDR3 is CASSVDRGRTGELFF. The DNA of the CDR3 is TGTGCCAGCAGCGTGGACAGGGGGCGTACCGGGGAGCTGTTTTTT.